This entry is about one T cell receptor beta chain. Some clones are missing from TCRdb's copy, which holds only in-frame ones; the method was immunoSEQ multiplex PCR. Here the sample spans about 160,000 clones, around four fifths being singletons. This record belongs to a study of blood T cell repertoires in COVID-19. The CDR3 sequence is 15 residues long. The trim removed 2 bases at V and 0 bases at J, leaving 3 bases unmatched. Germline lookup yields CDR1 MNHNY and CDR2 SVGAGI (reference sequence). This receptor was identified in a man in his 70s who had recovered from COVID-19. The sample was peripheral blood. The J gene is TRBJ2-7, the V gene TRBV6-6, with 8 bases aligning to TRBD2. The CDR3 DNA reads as TGTGCCAGCAGTTACCAGCGGGGGCTCTCCTACGAGCAGTACTTC. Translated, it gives CASSYQRGLSYEQYF.